The following is a T cell receptor beta chain sequence with its context. Data came from immunoSEQ multiplex PCR; TCRdb stores just in-frame clones and leaves some out. The sample yields about 240,000 clones, roughly 86% seen once. Germline loops: CDR1 LNHDA, CDR2 SQIVND (reference sequence). Trimming took 5 bases from V and 0 from J, leaving 14 bases between them. The length of the CDR3 is 16 residues. The sample comes from a study of cytomegalovirus exposure and HLA in healthy donors. This TCR was recovered from a woman aged 25 to 39 in good health and CMV-seropositive. Sequences were obtained from PBMCs. The genes are TRBV19 and TRBJ2-1; D is ambiguous. CDR3 coding DNA: TGTGCCAGTAGTGCCACTGGCGGCAGCTCCTACAATGAGCAGTTCTTC. It specifies CASSATGGSSYNEQFF.